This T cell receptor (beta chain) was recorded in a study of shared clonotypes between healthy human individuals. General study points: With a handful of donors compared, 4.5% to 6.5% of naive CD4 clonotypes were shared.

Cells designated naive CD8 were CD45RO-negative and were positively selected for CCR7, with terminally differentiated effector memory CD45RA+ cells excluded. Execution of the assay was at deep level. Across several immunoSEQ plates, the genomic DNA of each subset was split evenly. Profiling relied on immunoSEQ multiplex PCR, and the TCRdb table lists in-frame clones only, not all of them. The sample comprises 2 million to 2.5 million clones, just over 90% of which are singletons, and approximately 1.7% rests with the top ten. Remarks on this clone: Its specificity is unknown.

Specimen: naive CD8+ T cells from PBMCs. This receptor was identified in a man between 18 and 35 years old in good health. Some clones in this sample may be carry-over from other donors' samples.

The CDR3 sequence: CASSSRYTNQPQHF. The DNA of the CDR3 is TGTGCCAGTAGTTCCCGATATACTAATCAGCCCCAGCATTTT. The rearrangement uses TRBV19 and TRBJ1-5; D gene uncertain. This CDR3 has 14 residues. Germline values: CDR1 LNHDA, CDR2 SQIVND (reference sequence). Trimming shortened V by 5 bases and J by 4 bases, and 12 bases separated the two germline ends.